The T cell receptor (beta chain) under discussion was sequenced for a study of T cells in women clearing cervical HPV infection. The overall study: For cases, blood was sampled a median approximately 150 days after lesion detection, interquartile range about 90 to 230 days. Study observations and caveats: CIN3+ cases had significantly higher TCR richness than controls; evenness did not differ.

About this clone itself: Its antigen is currently unknown. The sequenced fragment ends 3 residues before the CDR3 boundary, so the rest is inferred from the germline J gene.

From germline, CDR1 is SGHRS and CDR2 YFSETQ. V dropped 0 bases and J dropped 2 bases, with 11 bases sitting between them. There are 15 residues in the CDR3. The protocol was immunoSEQ multiplex PCR, while the TCRdb copy is restricted to in-frame clones and leaves out a portion. This table holds under 40,000 clones. The chain joins TRBV5-1 to TRBJ1-1; D possibly corresponds to TRBD1 (6 bases). Sequencing was performed on blood buffy coat. The sequence derives from a woman between 18 and 75 years old with a cervical HPV16 infection that either progressed to CIN3+ or cleared (not recorded which). The covered CDR3 bases are TGCGCCAGCAGCTTGGCGAGGGGGACAAACACTGAA. Residues: CASSLARGTNTE. The whole CDR3 region reads CASSLARGTNTEAFF.